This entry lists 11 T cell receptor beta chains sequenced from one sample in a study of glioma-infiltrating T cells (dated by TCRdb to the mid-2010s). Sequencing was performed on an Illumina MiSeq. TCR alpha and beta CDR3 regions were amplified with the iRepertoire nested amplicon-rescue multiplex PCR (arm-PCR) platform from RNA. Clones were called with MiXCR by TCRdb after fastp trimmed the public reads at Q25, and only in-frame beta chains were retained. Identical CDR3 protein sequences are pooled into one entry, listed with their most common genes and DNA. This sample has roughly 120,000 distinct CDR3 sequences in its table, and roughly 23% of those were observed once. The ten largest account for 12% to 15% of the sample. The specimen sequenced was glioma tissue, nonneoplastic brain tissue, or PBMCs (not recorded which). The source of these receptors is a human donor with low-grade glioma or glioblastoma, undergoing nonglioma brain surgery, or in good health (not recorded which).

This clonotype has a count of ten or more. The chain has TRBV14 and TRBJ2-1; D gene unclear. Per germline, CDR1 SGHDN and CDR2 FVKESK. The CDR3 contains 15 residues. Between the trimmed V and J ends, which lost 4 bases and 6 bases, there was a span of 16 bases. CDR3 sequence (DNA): TGTGCCAGCAGCCCCGATCCAAAATTCGGCAATGAGCAGTTCTTC. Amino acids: CASSPDPKFGNEQFF.

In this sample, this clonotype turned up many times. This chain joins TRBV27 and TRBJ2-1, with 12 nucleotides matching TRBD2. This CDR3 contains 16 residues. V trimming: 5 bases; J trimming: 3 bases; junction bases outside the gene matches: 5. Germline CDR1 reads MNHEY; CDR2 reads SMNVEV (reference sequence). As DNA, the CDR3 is TGTGCCAGCAGTGGGGGGACTAGCGGGTACTACAATGAGCAGTTCTTC. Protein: CASSGGTSGYYNEQFF.

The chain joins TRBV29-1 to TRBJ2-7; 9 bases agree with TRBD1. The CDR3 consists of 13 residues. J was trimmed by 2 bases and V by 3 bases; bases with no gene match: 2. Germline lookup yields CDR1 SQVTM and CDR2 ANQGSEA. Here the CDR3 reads CSVEGQGPYEQYF. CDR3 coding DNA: TGCAGCGTTGAGGGACAGGGTCCCTACGAGCAGTACTTC.

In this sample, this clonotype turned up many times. CDR3: CASSAPVGDNQPQHF. DNA for the CDR3: TGTGCCAGCAGCGCCCCGGTAGGGGACAATCAGCCCCAGCATTTT. V gene TRBV2 combines with J gene TRBJ1-5, with D tentatively TRBD1 (5 bases). The V gene lost 6 bases and the J gene lost 3 bases, with 15 bases spanning the gap. This CDR3 has 15 residues. Germline V gives CDR1 SNHLY, CDR2 FYNNEI.

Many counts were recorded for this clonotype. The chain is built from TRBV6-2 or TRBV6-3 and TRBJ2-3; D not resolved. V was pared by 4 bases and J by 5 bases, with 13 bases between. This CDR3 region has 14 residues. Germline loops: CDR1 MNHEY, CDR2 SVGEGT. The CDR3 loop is CASSSPLMEDTQYF. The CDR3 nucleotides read TGTGCCAGCAGTTCACCTCTAATGGAAGATACGCAGTATTTT.

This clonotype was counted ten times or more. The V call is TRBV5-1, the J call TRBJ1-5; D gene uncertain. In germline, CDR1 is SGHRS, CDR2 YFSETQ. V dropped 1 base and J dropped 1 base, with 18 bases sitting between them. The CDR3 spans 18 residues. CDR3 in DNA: TGCGCCAGCAGCTTGAATAAGGGCCGAAGGGTGAGCAATCAGCCCCAGCATTTT. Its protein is CASSLNKGRRVSNQPQHF.

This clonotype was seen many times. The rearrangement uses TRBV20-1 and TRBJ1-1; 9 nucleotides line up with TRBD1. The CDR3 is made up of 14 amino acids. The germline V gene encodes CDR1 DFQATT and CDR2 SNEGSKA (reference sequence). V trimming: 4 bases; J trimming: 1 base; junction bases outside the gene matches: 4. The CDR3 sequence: CSAKPGQGNTEAFF. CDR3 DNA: TGCAGTGCTAAACCGGGACAGGGGAACACTGAAGCTTTCTTT.

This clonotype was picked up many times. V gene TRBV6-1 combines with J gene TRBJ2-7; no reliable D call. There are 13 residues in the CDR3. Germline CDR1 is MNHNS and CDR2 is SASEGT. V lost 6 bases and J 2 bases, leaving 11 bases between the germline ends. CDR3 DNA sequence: TGTGCCAGCAGCCCAGCCAGTCCCTACGAGCAGTACTTC. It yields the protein CASSPASPYEQYF.

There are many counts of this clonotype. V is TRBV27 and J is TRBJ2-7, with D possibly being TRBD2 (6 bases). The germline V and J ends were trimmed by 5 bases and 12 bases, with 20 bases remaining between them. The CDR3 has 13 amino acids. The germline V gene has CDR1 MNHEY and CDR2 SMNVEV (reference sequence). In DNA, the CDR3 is TGTGCCAGCAGTAGACCCCGGGACTCCCAAACGTACTTC. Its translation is CASSRPRDSQTYF.

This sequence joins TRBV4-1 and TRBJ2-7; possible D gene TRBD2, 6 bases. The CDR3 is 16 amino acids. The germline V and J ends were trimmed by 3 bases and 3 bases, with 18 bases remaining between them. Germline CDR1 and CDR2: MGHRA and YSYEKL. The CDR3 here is CASSHGTGSSVYEQYF. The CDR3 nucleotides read TGCGCCAGCAGCCATGGGACTGGCAGCTCGGTCTACGAGCAGTACTTC.

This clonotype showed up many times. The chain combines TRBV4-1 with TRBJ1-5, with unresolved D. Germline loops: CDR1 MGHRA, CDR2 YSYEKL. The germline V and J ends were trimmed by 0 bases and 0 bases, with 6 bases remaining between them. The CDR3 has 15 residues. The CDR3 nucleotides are TGCGCCAGCAGCCAAGAACCCTCTAGCAATCAGCCCCAGCATTTT. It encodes CASSQEPSSNQPQHF.